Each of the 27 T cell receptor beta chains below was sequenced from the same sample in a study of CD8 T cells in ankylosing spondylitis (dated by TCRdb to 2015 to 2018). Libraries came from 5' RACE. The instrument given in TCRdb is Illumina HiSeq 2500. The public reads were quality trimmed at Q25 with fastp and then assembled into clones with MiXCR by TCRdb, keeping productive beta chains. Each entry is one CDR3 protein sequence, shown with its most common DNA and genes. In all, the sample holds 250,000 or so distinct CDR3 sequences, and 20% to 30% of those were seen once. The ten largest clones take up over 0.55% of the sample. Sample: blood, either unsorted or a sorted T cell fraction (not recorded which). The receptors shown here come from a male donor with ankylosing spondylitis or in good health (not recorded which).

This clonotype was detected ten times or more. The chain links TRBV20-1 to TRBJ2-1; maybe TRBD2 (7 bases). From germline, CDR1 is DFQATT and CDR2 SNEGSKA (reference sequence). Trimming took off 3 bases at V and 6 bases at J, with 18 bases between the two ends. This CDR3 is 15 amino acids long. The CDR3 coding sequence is TGCAGTGCTAGTCGTGGGCGGGGGCTACTCAATGAGCAGTTCTTC. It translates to CSASRGRGLLNEQFF.

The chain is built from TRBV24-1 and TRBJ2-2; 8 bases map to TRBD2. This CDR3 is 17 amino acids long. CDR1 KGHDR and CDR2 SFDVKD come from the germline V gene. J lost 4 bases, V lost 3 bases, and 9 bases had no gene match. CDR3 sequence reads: CATSDPGLAKPTGELFF. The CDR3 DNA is TGTGCCACCAGTGATCCAGGACTAGCTAAGCCCACCGGGGAGCTGTTTTTT.

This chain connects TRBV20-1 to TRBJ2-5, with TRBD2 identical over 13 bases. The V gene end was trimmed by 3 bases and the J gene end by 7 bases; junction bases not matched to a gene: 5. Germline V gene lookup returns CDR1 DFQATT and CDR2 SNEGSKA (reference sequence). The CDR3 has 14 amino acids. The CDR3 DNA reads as TGCAGTGCTAGGGGCACTAGCGGGGGGGGGACCCAGTACTTC. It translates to CSARGTSGGGTQYF.

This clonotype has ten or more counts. The CDR3 DNA sequence: TGCAGTGCTAGGGTCGGGAATGAGCAGTTCTTC. The encoded protein is CSARVGNEQFF. This rearrangement joins TRBV20-1 to TRBJ2-1; D uncertain. The length of the CDR3 is 11 residues. Germline V gene data show CDR1 as DFQATT and CDR2 as SNEGSKA (reference sequence). Trimming shortened V by 3 bases and J by 7 bases, and 7 bases separated the two germline ends.

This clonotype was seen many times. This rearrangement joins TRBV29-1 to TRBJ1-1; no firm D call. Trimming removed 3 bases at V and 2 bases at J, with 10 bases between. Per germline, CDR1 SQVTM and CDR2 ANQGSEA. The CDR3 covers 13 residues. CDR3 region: CSVETQLNTEAFF. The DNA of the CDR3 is TGCAGCGTTGAGACACAGCTTAACACTGAAGCTTTCTTT.

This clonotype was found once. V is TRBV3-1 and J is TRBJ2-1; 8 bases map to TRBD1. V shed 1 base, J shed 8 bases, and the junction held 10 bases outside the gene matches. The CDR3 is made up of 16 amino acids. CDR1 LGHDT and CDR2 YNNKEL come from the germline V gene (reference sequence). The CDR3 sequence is CASSQVRDRLRDEQFF. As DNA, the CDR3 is TGTGCCAGCAGCCAAGTTCGGGACAGGTTGCGCGATGAGCAGTTCTTC.

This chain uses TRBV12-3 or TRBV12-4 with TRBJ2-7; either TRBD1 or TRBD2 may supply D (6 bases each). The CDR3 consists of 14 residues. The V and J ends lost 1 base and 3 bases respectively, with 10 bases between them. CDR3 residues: CASSLGGAVYEQYF. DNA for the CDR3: TGTGCCAGCAGTTTAGGGGGGGCCGTCTACGAGCAGTACTTC.

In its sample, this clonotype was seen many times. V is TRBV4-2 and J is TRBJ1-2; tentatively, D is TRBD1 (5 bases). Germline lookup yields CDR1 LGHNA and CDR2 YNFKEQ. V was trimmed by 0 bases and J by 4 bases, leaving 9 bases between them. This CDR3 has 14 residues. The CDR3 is CASSQDQGVYGYTF. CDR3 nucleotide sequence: TGTGCCAGCAGCCAAGATCAAGGGGTCTATGGCTACACCTTC.

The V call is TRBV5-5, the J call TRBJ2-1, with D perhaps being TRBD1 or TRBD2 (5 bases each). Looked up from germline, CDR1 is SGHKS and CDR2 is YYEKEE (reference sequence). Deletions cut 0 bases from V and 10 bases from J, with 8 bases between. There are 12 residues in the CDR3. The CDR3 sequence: CASSLVWGEQFF. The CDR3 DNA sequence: TGTGCCAGCAGCTTGGTGTGGGGGGAGCAGTTCTTC.

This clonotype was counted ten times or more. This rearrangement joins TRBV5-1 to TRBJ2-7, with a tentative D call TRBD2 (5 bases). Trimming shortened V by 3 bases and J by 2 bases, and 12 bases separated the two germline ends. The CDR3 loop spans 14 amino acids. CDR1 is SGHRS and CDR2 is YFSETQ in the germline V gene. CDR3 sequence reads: CASSWGVAAYEQYF. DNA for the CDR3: TGCGCCAGCAGCTGGGGAGTAGCCGCCTACGAGCAGTACTTC.

The CDR3 loop is CASRLGSTSDTQYF. CDR3 in DNA: TGTGCCAGCAGATTAGGGTCTACGTCAGATACGCAGTATTTT. The chain uses TRBV7-3 and TRBJ2-3; the D is unclear. The CDR3 is 14 amino acids. CDR1 is SGHTA and CDR2 is FQGTGA in the germline V gene. V gave up 6 bases and J gave up 4 bases, with 14 bases separating them.

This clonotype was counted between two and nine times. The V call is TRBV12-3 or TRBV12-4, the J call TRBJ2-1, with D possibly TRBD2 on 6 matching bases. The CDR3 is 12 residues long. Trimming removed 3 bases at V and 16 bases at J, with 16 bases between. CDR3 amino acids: CASSFIGRGPFF. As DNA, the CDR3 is TGTGCCAGCAGTTTCATCGGGAGAGGGCCTTTCTTC.

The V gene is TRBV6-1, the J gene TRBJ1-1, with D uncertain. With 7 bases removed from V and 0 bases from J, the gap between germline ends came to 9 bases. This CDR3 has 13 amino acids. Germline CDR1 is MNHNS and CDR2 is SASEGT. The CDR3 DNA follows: TGTGCCAGCAAAACCGGGCTGAACACTGAAGCTTTCTTT. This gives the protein CASKTGLNTEAFF.

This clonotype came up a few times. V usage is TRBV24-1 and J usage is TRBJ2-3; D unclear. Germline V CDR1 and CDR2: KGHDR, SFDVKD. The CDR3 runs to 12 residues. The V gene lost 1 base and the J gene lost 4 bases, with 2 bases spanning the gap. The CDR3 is CATSDFADTQYF. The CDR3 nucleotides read TGTGCCACCAGTGATTTTGCAGATACGCAGTATTTT.

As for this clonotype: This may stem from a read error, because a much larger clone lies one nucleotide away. CDR3 in DNA: TGCAGTGTTAGAGAGGGGGGGTCCTATGGCTACACCTTC. As protein: CSVREGGSYGYTF. The chain recombines TRBV20-1 with TRBJ1-2, with D tentatively TRBD1 (6 bases). Germline CDR1 and CDR2: DFQATT and SNEGSKA (reference sequence). The CDR3 consists of 13 residues.

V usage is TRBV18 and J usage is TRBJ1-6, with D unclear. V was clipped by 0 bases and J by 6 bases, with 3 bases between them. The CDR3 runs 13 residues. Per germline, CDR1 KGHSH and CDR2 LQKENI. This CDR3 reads CASSPPTNSPLHF. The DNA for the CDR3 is TGTGCCAGCTCACCACCAACTAATTCACCCCTCCACTTT.

CDR3 loop: CASSLRGAYNEQFF. The CDR3 DNA sequence: TGTGCCAGCAGTTTGAGGGGGGCCTACAATGAGCAGTTCTTC. The chain recombines TRBV28 with TRBJ2-1, with D possibly called TRBD1 or TRBD2 (6 bases each). The CDR3 extends over 14 amino acids. Trimming stripped 3 bases from V and 2 bases from J, with 8 bases between. CDR1 MDHEN and CDR2 SYDVKM come from the germline V gene.

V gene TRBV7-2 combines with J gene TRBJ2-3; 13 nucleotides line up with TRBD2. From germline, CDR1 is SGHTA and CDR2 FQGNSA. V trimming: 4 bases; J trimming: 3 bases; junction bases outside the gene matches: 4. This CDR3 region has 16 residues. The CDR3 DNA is TGTGCCAGCAGCTCTTGGACTAGCGGGGGTACAGATACGCAGTATTTT. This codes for CASSSWTSGGTDTQYF. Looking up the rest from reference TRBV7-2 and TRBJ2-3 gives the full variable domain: GAGVSQSPSNKVTEKGKDVELRCDPISGHTALYWYRQSLGQGLEFLIYFQGNSAPDKSGLPSDRFSAERTGGSVSTLTIQRTQQEDSAVYLCASSSWTSGGTDTQYFGPGTRLTVL.

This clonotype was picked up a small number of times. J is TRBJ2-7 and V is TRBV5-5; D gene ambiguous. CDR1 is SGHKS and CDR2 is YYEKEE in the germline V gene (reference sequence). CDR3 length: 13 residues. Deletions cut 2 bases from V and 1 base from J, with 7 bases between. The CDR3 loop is CASSLSPSYEQYF. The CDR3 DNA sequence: TGTGCCAGCAGCTTAAGCCCATCCTACGAGCAGTACTTC.

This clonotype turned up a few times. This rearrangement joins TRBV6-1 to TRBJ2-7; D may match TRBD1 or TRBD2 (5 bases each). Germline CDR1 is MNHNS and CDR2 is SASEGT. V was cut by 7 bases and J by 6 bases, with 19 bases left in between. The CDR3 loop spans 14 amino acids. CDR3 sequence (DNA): TGTGCCAGCACCCAAACTTCTTCAGGGAGCGAGCAGTACTTC. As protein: CASTQTSSGSEQYF.

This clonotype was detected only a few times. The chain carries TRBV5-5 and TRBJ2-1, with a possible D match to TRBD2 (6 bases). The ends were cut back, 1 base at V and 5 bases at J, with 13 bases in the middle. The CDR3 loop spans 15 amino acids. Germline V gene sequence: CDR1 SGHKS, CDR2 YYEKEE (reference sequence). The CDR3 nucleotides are TGTGCCAGCAGCTTGAAGCATGGCGGGAACAATGAGCAGTTCTTC. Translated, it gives CASSLKHGGNNEQFF.

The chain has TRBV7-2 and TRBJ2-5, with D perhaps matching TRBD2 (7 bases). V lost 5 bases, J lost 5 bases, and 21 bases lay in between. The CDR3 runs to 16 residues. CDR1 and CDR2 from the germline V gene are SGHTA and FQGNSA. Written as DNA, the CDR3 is TGTGCCAGCAGCCCCCGTGGTAGGGGGGGCCGGGAGACCCAGTACTTC. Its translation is CASSPRGRGGRETQYF. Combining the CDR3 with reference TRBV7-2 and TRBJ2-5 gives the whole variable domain GAGVSQSPSNKVTEKGKDVELRCDPISGHTALYWYRQSLGQGLEFLIYFQGNSAPDKSGLPSDRFSAERTGGSVSTLTIQRTQQEDSAVYLCASSPRGRGGRETQYFGPGTRLLVL.

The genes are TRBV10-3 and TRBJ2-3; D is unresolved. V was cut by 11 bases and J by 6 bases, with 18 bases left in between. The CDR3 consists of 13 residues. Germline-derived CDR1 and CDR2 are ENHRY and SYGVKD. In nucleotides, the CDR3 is TGTGCCCCGGAGTGCCGAGGCCCCGATACGCAGTATTTT. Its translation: CAPECRGPDTQYF.

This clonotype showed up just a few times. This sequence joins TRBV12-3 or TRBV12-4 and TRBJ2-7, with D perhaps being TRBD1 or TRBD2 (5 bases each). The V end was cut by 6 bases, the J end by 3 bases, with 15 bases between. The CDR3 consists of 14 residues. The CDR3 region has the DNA TGTGCCAGCAGCCCCTCGGGACCCGACTACGAGCAGTACTTC. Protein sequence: CASSPSGPDYEQYF.

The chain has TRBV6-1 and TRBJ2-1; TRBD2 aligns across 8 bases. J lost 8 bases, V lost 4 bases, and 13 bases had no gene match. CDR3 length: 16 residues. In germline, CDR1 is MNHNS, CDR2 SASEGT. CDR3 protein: CASSGLARGGVDEQFF. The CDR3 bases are TGTGCCAGCAGTGGATTAGCTCGGGGGGGCGTCGATGAGCAGTTCTTC.

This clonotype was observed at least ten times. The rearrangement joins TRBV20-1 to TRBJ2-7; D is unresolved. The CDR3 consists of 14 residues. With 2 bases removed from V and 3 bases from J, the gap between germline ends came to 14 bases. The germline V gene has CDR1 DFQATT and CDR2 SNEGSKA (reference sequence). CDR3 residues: CSARSGLGGYEQYF. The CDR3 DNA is TGCAGTGCTAGATCAGGCCTGGGCGGCTACGAGCAGTACTTC.

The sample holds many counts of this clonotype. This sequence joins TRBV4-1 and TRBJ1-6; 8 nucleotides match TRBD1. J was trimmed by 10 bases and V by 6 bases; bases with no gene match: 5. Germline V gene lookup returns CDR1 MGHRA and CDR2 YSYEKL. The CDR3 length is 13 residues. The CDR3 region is CASSGQGSSPLHF. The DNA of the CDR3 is TGCGCCAGCAGTGGACAGGGTTCGTCACCCCTCCACTTT.